This entry lists 15 T cell receptor beta chains sequenced from one sample in a study of blood T cell repertoires in COVID-19 (TCRdb year 2020). Library preparation employed the immunoSEQ multiplex PCR assay. Drawn from immuneACCESS, this table holds only the in-frame rearrangements with V and J called that TCRdb kept. Clones are partly lost; checked studies trace under half to an unresolved V gene and leave the rest unexplained. Within this sample are about 240,000 clones, with roughly four fifths of them counted one time only. Of the sample, about 9.5% is held by the ten largest clones. Specimen: peripheral blood. Receptors were obtained from a woman aged 80 or over with acute or convalescent COVID-19.

The chain employs TRBV5-1 and TRBJ1-1, with 10 bases lining up with TRBD1. The V and J ends lost 4 bases and 1 base, in that order; junction bases with no gene match: 7. The CDR3 length is 16 residues. CDR1 is SGHRS, CDR2 YFSETQ, per germline. The CDR3 coding sequence is TGCGCCAGCAGCCCCCTGACAGGGGGCACGAACACTGAAGCTTTCTTT. Translating gives CASSPLTGGTNTEAFF. The full variable domain, completed using reference TRBV5-1 and TRBJ1-1, is KAGVTQTPRYLIKTRGQQVTLSCSPISGHRSVSWYQQTPGQGLQFLFEYFSETQRNKGNFPGRFSGRQFSNSRSEMNVSTLELGDSALYLCASSPLTGGTNTEAFFGQGTRLTVV.

The chain is built from TRBV27 and TRBJ1-2; 7 bases agree with TRBD1. The CDR3 covers 13 residues. V gave up 2 bases and J gave up 3 bases; unmatched junction bases: 0. Germline loops: CDR1 MNHEY, CDR2 SMNVEV (reference sequence). CDR3 DNA sequence: TGTGCCAGCAGTTTAGGGACAGACTATGGCTACACCTTC. As protein: CASSLGTDYGYTF.

The chain links TRBV2 to TRBJ1-5, with D possibly matching TRBD1 (6 bases). Germline V CDR1 and CDR2: SNHLY, FYNNEI. The germline V and J ends were trimmed by 1 base and 7 bases, with 17 bases remaining between them. The CDR3 is 16 amino acids. The CDR3 sequence is CASSEGPGALAQPQHF. CDR3 DNA sequence: TGTGCCAGCAGTGAAGGGCCAGGGGCATTGGCGCAGCCCCAGCATTTT. The variable domain in full, completed from reference TRBV2 and TRBJ1-5, reads EPEVTQTPSHQVTQMGQEVILRCVPISNHLYFYWYRQILGQKVEFLVSFYNNEISEKSEIFDDQFSVERPDGSNFTLKIRSTKLEDSAMYFCASSEGPGALAQPQHFGDGTRLSIL.

The V gene is TRBV5-1, the J gene TRBJ2-1; 8 bases are shared with TRBD1. Germline CDR1 is SGHRS and CDR2 is YFSETQ. There are 16 residues in the CDR3. J lost 6 bases, V lost 0 bases, and 8 bases had no gene match. CDR3 DNA sequence: TGCGCCAGCAGCTTGGGGTCGACAGGGGCCTCCAATGAGCAGTTCTTC. Translation: CASSLGSTGASNEQFF.

The chain is built from TRBV28 and TRBJ2-4, with D perhaps matching TRBD1 (6 bases). Germline lookup yields CDR1 MDHEN and CDR2 SYDVKM. The CDR3 runs to 15 residues. V was trimmed by 7 bases and J by 0 bases, leaving 13 bases between them. CDR3 sequence reads: CASTRTDLAKNIQYF. CDR3 in DNA: TGTGCCAGCACCCGGACAGATTTAGCCAAAAACATTCAGTACTTC.

The table lists this clone with many counts. V usage is TRBV13 and J usage is TRBJ1-6, with D possibly matching TRBD1 (6 bases). Deletions cut 5 bases from V and 6 bases from J, with 14 bases between. Germline V CDR1 and CDR2: PRHDT, FYEKMQ (reference sequence). The CDR3 is 15 amino acids. CDR3 DNA sequence: TGTGCCAGCAGCCGGGGGGCGGACATTAATTCACCCCTCCACTTT. Its translation is CASSRGADINSPLHF.

There are a few counts of this clone. The chain carries TRBV3-1 (or the pseudogene TRBV3-2) and TRBJ1-1; D uncertain. Germline assignment: CDR1 LGHDT and CDR2 YNNKEL (reference sequence). The CDR3 runs 13 residues. V gave up 5 bases and J gave up 7 bases, with 14 bases separating them. CDR3 sequence (DNA): TGTGCCAGCAGCGCGGAACTATTCAGTGAAGCTTTCTTT. Protein: CASSAELFSEAFF.

The rearrangement uses TRBV5-1 and TRBJ1-6; 8 positions agree with TRBD1. V shed 4 bases, J shed 7 bases, and the junction held 7 bases outside the gene matches. The CDR3 consists of 15 residues. Germline lookup yields CDR1 SGHRS and CDR2 YFSETQ. The CDR3 spells CASSGGAGGNSPLHF. CDR3 DNA sequence: TGCGCCAGCAGCGGTGGCGCAGGGGGCAATTCACCCCTCCACTTT.

The chain uses TRBV5-1 and TRBJ2-1; tentative D call: TRBD1 (6 bases). Germline V lookup: CDR1 SGHRS, CDR2 YFSETQ. The V end lost 2 bases, the J end lost 0 bases, and 12 bases lay between the germline ends. There are 16 residues in the CDR3. DNA of the CDR3: TGCGCCAGCAGCTTTGGACAGAGCAGCTCCTACAATGAGCAGTTCTTC. Residues: CASSFGQSSSYNEQFF.

CDR3 protein: CASSERASVTDTQYF. The CDR3 DNA is TGTGCCAGCAGTGAAAGGGCTAGCGTTACAGATACGCAGTATTTT. The chain employs TRBV2 and TRBJ2-3; possible D gene TRBD2, 6 bases. Germline V gene lookup returns CDR1 SNHLY and CDR2 FYNNEI. This CDR3 comprises 15 residues. V lost 2 bases and J lost 3, with 12 bases in between. Complete variable domain (other parts from reference TRBV2 and TRBJ2-3): EPEVTQTPSHQVTQMGQEVILRCVPISNHLYFYWYRQILGQKVEFLVSFYNNEISEKSEIFDDQFSVERPDGSNFTLKIRSTKLEDSAMYFCASSERASVTDTQYFGPGTRLTVL.

This sequence joins TRBV11-3 and TRBJ1-3; TRBD1 might be the D (5 bases). CDR1 SGHNT and CDR2 YENEEA come from the germline V gene. The CDR3 spans 16 residues. V lost 0 bases and J lost 2, with 11 bases in between. The CDR3 loop is CASSLDSGNTGNTIYF. The CDR3 nucleotides read TGTGCCAGCAGCTTAGATTCAGGGAACACTGGAAACACCATATATTTT.

This clone was counted a single time. The chain couples TRBV5-1 to TRBJ2-3; 11 nucleotides line up with TRBD2. V gave up 2 bases and J gave up 5 bases; unmatched junction bases: 7. Germline assignment: CDR1 SGHRS and CDR2 YFSETQ. The CDR3 is 16 residues long. DNA of the CDR3: TGCGCCAGCAGCTTACCGATAGCGGGGGGGCAAGATACGCAGTATTTT. It codes for CASSLPIAGGQDTQYF.

This chain joins TRBV6-1 and TRBJ2-6; tentatively, D is TRBD2 (5 bases). The ends were cut back, 2 bases at V and 0 bases at J, with 11 bases in the middle. CDR1 is MNHNS, CDR2 SASEGT, per germline. The CDR3 extends over 17 amino acids. Here the CDR3 DNA reads TGTGCCAGCAGTGAACTGAGGGCGGGCTCTGGGGCCAACGTCCTGACTTTC. This sequence encodes CASSELRAGSGANVLTF.

The genes are TRBV7-2 and TRBJ2-1; D is possibly TRBD1 (6 bases). V was trimmed by 5 bases and J by 0 bases, leaving 14 bases between them. Per the germline V gene, CDR1 is SGHTA and CDR2 is FQGNSA. The length of the CDR3 is 16 residues. The CDR3 DNA reads TGTGCCAGCAGCCCCAGGCCCAGGGGCTCCTACAATGAGCAGTTCTTC. This translates into CASSPRPRGSYNEQFF.

V is TRBV30 and J is TRBJ2-4; D gene uncertain. Trimming shortened V by 0 bases and J by 9 bases, and 9 bases separated the two germline ends. The germline V gene encodes CDR1 GTSNPN and CDR2 SVGIG (reference sequence). CDR3 size: 12 residues. CDR3 in DNA: TGTGCCTGGAGTGTAATATCGCGCATTCAGTACTTC. Protein sequence: CAWSVISRIQYF. Full variable domain (missing parts from reference TRBV30 and TRBJ2-4): SQTIHQWPATLVQPVGSPLSLECTVEGTSNPNLYWYRQAAGRGLQLLFYSVGIGQISSEVPQNLSASRPQDRQFILSSKKLLLSDSGFYLCAWSVISRIQYFGAGTRLSVL.